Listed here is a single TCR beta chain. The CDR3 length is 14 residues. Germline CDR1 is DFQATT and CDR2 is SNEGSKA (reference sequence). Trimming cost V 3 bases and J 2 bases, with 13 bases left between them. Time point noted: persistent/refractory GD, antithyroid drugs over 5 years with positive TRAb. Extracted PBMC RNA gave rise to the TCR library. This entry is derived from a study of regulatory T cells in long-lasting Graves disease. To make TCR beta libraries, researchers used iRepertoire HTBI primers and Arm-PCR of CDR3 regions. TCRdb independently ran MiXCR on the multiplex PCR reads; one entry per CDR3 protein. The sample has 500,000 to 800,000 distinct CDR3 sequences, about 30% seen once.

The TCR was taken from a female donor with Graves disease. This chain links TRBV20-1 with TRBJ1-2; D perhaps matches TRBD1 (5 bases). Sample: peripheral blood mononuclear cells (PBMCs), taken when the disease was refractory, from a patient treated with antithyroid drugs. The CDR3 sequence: CSASPGRGNYGYTF. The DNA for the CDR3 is TGCAGTGCTAGTCCGGGTCGGGGGAACTATGGCTACACCTTC.